One T cell receptor (beta chain) is described in this entry. Antigen: not known. This sample stems from a study of T-cell memory formation after mild COVID-19. Broader study findings: A balance of CD4 and CD8 characterized clones contracting day 15 to 85, whereas later expanders leaned CD4+.

TCRdb used MiXCR to reprocess the 5' RACE reads, holding one entry per CDR3 protein. The sample records about 340,000 distinct CDR3 sequences, 13% to 15% being singletons. This receptor was taken from a man aged 18 to 29 who had mild COVID-19 (a few samples of this study predate the infection). Cell type and time point are not known. Material for sequencing was PBMCs or a T cell subset sorted from them (not recorded which).

CDR3 nucleotides: TGTGCCAGCAGCTTAGCGGGGGAGACTGAAGCTTTCTTT. This codes for CASSLAGETEAFF. The chain recombines TRBV7-9 with TRBJ1-1, with D possibly TRBD1 on 5 matching bases. This CDR3 has 13 residues. The V end was cut by 0 bases, the J end by 5 bases, with 7 bases between. From germline, CDR1 is SEHNR and CDR2 FQNEAQ (reference sequence).